Reported below is one T cell receptor (beta chain). This specimen comes from a study of blood T cell repertoires in COVID-19. Whole-study context: Italy, Spain and the United States were the sources of the convalescent and acute COVID-19 samples. Sample material is recorded as cDNA or gDNA derived from T cells, B-cell-depleted T cells, or PBMCs.

In the study's own analysis: Nucleated cell counts were estimated from reference gene primer amplification. The method was immunoSEQ multiplex PCR; TCRdb's version includes in-frame clones alone and lacks a portion of them. The DNA was the basis for D and trimming; V, J and clone size are from that table. The sample consists of approximately 350,000 clones, approximately 91% of them appearing once. Followed over time, Seattle patients had been enrolled while infection was active. In germline, CDR1 is SGHDN, CDR2 FVKESK. CDR3 size: 15 residues. Trimming removed 0 bases from V and 10 bases from J, with 13 bases in between.

Sequenced sample: peripheral blood. This chain joins TRBV14 and TRBJ1-6, with D maybe TRBD1 (5 bases). This receptor was obtained from a woman aged 70-85 years with COVID-19, enrolled during active disease. The CDR3 protein is CASSQEARAPSPLHF. The CDR3 nucleotides are TGTGCCAGCAGCCAAGAAGCCAGGGCCCCCTCACCCCTCCACTTT.